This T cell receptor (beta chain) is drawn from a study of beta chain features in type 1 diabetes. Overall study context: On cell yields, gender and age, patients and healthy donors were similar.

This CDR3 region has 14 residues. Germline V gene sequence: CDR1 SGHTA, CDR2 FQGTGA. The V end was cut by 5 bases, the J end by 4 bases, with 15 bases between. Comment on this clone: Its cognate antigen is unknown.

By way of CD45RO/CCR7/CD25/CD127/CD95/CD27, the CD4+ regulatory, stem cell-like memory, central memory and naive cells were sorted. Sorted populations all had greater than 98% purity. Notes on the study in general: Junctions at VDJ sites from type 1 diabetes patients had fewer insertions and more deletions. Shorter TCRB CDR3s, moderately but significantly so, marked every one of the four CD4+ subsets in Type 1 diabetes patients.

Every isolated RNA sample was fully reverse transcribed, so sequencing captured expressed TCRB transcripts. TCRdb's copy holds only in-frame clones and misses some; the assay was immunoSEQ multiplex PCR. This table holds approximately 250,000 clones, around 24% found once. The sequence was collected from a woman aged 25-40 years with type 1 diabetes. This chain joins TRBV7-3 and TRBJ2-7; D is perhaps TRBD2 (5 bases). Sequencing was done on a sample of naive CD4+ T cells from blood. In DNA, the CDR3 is TGTGCCAGCAGCCCCACGGACTGGACTTACGAGCAGTACTTC. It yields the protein CASSPTDWTYEQYF.